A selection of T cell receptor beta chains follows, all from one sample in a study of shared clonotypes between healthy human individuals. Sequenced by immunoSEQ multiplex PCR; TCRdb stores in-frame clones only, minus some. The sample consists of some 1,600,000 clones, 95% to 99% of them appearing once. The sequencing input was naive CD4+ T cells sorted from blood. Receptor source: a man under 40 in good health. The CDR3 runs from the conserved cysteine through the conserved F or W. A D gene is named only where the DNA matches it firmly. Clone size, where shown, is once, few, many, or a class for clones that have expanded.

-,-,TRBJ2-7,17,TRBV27,CASSLRSHPGKTYEQYF,TGTGCCAGCAGTTTACGGTCCCATCCGGGAAAGACATACGAGCAGTACTTC
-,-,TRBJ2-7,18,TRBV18,CASSPRQLRVQREDEQYF,TGTGCCAGCTCACCACGGCAACTCCGGGTCCAGAGAGAGGACGAGCAGTACTTC
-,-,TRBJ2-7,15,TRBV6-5,CASSPGTHNFHEQYF,TGTGCCAGCAGCCCCGGGACCCACAATTTCCACGAGCAGTACTTC
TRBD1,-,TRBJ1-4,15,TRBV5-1,CASSLADRESEKLFF,TGCGCCAGCAGCTTGGCTGACAGGGAGAGTGAAAAACTGTTTTTT
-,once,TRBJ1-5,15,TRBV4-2,CASSQDQVSNQPQHF,TGTGCCAGCAGCCAAGATCAAGTTAGCAATCAGCCCCAGCATTTT
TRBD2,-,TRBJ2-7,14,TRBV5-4,CASRREGYSYEQYF,TGTGCCAGCAGGCGGGAGGGTTACTCCTACGAGCAGTACTTC
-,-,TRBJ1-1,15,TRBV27,CASSLSYGTRTEAFF,TGTGCCAGCAGTTTATCTTACGGGACGAGGACTGAAGCTTTCTTT
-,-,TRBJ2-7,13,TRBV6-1,CASAKDSIYEQYF,TGTGCCAGCGCCAAGGACAGTATCTACGAGCAGTACTTC
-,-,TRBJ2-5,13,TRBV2,CASSWTENAAQYF,TGTGCCAGCAGTTGGACAGAAAATGCGGCCCAGTACTTC
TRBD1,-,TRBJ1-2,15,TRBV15,CATSRITGGSYGYTF,TGTGCCACCAGCAGGATAACAGGGGGCTCTTATGGCTACACCTTC
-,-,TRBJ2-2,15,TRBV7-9,CASNWWGKGTGELFF,TGTGCCAGCAACTGGTGGGGCAAAGGCACCGGGGAGCTGTTTTTT
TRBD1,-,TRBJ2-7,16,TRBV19,CASSGASGTGVREQYF,TGTGCCAGTAGTGGGGCATCCGGGACAGGGGTTCGCGAGCAGTACTTC
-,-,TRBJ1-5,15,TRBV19,CASSRGPNSNQPQHF,TGTGCCAGTAGCCGGGGACCAAATAGCAATCAGCCCCAGCATTTT
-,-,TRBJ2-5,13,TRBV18,CASSPQGQATQYF,TGTGCCAGCTCACCACAGGGCCAAGCGACCCAGTACTTC
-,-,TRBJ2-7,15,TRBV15,CATRLVGQAQHEQYF,TGTGCCACCCGTCTAGTGGGGCAGGCCCAGCACGAGCAGTACTTC
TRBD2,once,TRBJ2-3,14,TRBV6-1,CATGLAGLTDTQYF,TGTGCCACAGGACTAGCGGGGCTCACAGATACGCAGTATTTT